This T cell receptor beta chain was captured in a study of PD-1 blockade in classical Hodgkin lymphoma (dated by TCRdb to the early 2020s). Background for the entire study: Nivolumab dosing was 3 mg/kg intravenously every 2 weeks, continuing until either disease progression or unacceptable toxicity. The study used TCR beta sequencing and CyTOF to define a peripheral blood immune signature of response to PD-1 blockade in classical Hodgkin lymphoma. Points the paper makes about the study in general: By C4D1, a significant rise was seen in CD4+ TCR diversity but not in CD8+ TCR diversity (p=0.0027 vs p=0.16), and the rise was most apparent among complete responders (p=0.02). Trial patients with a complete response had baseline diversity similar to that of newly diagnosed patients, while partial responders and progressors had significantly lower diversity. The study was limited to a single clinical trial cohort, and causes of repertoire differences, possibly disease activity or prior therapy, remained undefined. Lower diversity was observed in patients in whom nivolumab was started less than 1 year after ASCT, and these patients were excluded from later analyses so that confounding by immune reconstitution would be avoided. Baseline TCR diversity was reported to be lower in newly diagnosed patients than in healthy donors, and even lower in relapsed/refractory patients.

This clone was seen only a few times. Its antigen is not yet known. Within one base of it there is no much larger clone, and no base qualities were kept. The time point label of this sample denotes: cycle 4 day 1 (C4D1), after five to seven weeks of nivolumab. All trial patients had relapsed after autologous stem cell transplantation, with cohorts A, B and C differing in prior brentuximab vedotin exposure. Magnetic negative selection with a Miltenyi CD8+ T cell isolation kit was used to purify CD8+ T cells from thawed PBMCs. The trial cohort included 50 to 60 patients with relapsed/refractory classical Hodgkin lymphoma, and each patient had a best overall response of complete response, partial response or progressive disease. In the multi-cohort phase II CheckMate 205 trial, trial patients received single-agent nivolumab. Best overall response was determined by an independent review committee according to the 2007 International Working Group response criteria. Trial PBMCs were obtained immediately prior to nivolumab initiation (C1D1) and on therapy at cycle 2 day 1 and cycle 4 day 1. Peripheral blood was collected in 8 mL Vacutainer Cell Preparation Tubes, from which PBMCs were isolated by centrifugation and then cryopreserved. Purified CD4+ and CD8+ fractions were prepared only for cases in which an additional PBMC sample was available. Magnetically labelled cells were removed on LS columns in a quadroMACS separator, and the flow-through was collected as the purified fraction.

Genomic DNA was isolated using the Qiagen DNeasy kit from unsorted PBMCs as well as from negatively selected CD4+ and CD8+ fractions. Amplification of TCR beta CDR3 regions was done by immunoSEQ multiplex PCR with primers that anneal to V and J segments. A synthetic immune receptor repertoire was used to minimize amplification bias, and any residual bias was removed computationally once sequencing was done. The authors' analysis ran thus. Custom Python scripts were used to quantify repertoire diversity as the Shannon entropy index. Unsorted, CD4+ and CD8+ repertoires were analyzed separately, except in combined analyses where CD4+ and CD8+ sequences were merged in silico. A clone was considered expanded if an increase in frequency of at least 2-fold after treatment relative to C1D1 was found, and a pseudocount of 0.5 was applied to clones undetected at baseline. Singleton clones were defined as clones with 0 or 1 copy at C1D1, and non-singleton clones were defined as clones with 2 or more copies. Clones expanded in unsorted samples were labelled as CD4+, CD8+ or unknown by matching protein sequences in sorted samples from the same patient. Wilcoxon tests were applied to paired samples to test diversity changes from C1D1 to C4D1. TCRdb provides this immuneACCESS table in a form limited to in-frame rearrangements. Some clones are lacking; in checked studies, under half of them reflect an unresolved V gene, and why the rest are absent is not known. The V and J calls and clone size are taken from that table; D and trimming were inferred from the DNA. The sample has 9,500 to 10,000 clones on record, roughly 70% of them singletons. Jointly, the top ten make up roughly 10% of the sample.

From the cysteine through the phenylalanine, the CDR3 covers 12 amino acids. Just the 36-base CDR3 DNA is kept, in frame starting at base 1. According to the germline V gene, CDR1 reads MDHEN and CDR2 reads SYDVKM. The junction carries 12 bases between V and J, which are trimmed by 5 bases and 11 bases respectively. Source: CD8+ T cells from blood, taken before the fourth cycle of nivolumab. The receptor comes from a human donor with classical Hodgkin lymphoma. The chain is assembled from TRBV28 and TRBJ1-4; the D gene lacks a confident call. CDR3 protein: CASSHGKGKLFF. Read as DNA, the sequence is TGTGCCAGCAGTCACGGGAAAGGGAAACTGTTTTTT. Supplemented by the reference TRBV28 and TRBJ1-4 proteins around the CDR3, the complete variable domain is DVKVTQSSRYLVKRTGEKVFLECVQDMDHENMFWYRQDPGLGLRLIYFSYDVKMKEKGDIPEGYSVSREKKERFSLILESASTNQTSMYLCASSHGKGKLFFGSGTQLSVL.